This T cell receptor (beta chain) came from a study of cytomegalovirus exposure and HLA in healthy donors. The PCR ran on 60 Vbeta and 13 Jbeta primers. The protocol was immunoSEQ multiplex PCR, while the TCRdb copy is restricted to in-frame clones and leaves out a portion. The data hold roughly 150,000 clones, with 50% to 75% observed a single time. CDR1 and CDR2 from the germline V gene are MGHRA and YSYEKL. The V gene lost 4 bases and the J gene lost 1 base, with 16 bases spanning the gap. The CDR3 consists of 16 residues. The table lists this clone with a few counts. The receptor was isolated from a woman in her twenties or thirties in good health and CMV-seropositive. This sequence joins TRBV4-1 and TRBJ1-2; the D is unclear. Material for sequencing was PBMCs. As DNA, the CDR3 is TGCGCCAGCAGCCCACTAGGTGTTGTCCTTAACTATGGCTACACCTTC. Its translation: CASSPLGVVLNYGYTF.